This T cell receptor (beta chain) was profiled in a study of blood T cell repertoires in COVID-19. Adults between roughly 18 and 89 years of age took part from 24 US areas. Sequencing was performed with immunoSEQ multiplex PCR; in TCRdb, only in-frame clones are kept and a portion is missing. The data show about 210,000 clones, with less than 90% seen just once and around 3.1% held by the top ten. This CDR3 region has 14 residues. The germline V and J ends were trimmed by 8 bases and 7 bases, with 15 bases remaining between them. Germline V gene sequence: CDR1 LNHDA, CDR2 SQIVND (reference sequence). This clone turned up a few times.

The sample consisted of PBMCs or T cells enriched from blood (not recorded which). The V and J genes are TRBV19 and TRBJ1-6, with D unresolved. The TCR originated in a woman in her twenties or thirties who had been exposed to COVID-19. The CDR3 DNA sequence: TGTGCCAGTCGGAGTTGGTCCGAGAATTCACCCCTCCACTTT. This sequence encodes CASRSWSENSPLHF.